These 19 T cell receptor beta chains were all obtained from the same sample, sequenced in a study of T cell repertoires and Cas9 in healthy adults. Method: immunoSEQ multiplex PCR; TCRdb's copy keeps in-frame clones and lacks some. Here the sample spans fewer than 25,000 clones, 91% being singletons. The material sequenced was CD4+ effector T cells (CD127+, CD25-, CD137-, CD154-) from PBMCs; culture status not recorded. Receptor source: a human donor in good health.

The chain has TRBV25-1 and TRBJ1-2; D unresolved. Between the trimmed V and J ends, which lost 6 bases and 4 bases, there was a span of 27 bases. The CDR3 contains 18 residues. CDR1 MGHDK and CDR2 SYGVNS come from the germline V gene. CDR3: CASRGIVVEGPGGYGYTF. Here the CDR3 DNA reads TGTGCCAGCAGGGGAATAGTAGTGGAGGGCCCCGGCGGCTATGGCTACACCTTC.

The chain joins TRBV5-8 to TRBJ1-5, with unresolved D. The CDR3 extends over 11 amino acids. The germline V gene has CDR1 SGHTS and CDR2 YDEGEE. V gave up 2 bases and J gave up 4 bases, with 1 base separating them. CDR3 protein: CASSLNQPQHF. The CDR3 coding sequence is TGTGCCAGCAGCTTAAATCAGCCCCAGCATTTT. The full variable domain, completed using reference TRBV5-8 and TRBJ1-5, is EAGVTQSPTHLIKTRGQQATLRCSPISGHTSVYWYQQALGLGLQFLLWYDEGEERNRGNFPPRFSGRQFPNYSSELNVNALELEDSALYLCASSLNQPQHFGDGTRLSIL.

J is TRBJ1-2 and V is TRBV7-9; no reliable D call. The CDR3 totals 14 residues. Trimming left V 5 bases short and J 7 bases short, with 17 bases between. Germline CDR1 SEHNR, CDR2 FQNEAQ (reference sequence). DNA of the CDR3: TGTGCCAGCAGCCCCCGAAACCAAGGACGTGGCTACACCTTC. Its protein product is CASSPRNQGRGYTF. The full variable domain, with the rest looked up from reference TRBV7-9 and TRBJ1-2, is DTGVSQNPRHKITKRGQNVTFRCDPISEHNRLYWYRQTLGQGPEFLTYFQNEAQLEKSRLLSDRFSAERPKGSFSTLEIQRTEQGDSAMYLCASSPRNQGRGYTFGSGTRLTVV.

The chain carries TRBV25-1 and TRBJ1-1; the D is unclear. Germline V gives CDR1 MGHDK, CDR2 SYGVNS. Trimming left V 4 bases short and J 1 base short, with 10 bases between. The CDR3 length is 14 residues. CDR3: CASSGRAGNTEAFF. The CDR3 DNA reads as TGTGCCAGCAGTGGTCGGGCAGGGAACACTGAAGCTTTCTTT. The entire variable domain, with the rest obtained from reference TRBV25-1 and TRBJ1-1, is as follows: EADIYQTPRYLVIGTGKKITLECSQTMGHDKMYWYQQDPGMELHLIHYSYGVNSTEKGDLSSESTVSRIRTEHFPLTLESARPSHTSQYLCASSGRAGNTEAFFGQGTRLTVV.

The rearrangement links TRBV6-6 to TRBJ2-3; D is perhaps TRBD2 (5 bases). Trimming left V 6 bases short and J 2 bases short, with 12 bases between. Germline V gene sequence: CDR1 MNHNY, CDR2 SVGAGI (reference sequence). The CDR3 contains 14 residues. The CDR3 sequence: CASRTGGSTDTQYF. In DNA, the CDR3 is TGTGCCAGCAGAACTGGCGGGTCCACAGATACGCAGTATTTT.

The chain uses TRBV11-2 and TRBJ1-6; perhaps TRBD1 as D (5 bases). CDR1 and CDR2 from the germline V gene are SGHAT and FQNNGV. The V end was cut by 5 bases, the J end by 7 bases, with 12 bases between. This CDR3 spans 14 amino acids. The CDR3: CASSLLGVNSPLHF. CDR3 coding DNA: TGTGCCAGCAGCCTCCTGGGGGTAAATTCACCCCTCCACTTT.

The chain couples TRBV27 to TRBJ2-5, with TRBD1 matching over 9 bases. This CDR3 is 15 amino acids long. Per germline, CDR1 MNHEY and CDR2 SMNVEV (reference sequence). J lost 6 bases, V lost 6 bases, and 11 bases had no gene match. The CDR3 is CASSIGTGFLKTQYF. The CDR3 DNA reads as TGTGCCAGCAGCATCGGGACAGGGTTCTTGAAGACCCAGTACTTC.

V usage is TRBV6-1 and J usage is TRBJ2-7; D not resolved. The CDR3 contains 12 residues. Germline values: CDR1 MNHNS, CDR2 SASEGT. The V end lost 2 bases, the J end lost 4 bases, and 6 bases lay between the germline ends. CDR3 sequence (DNA): TGTGCCAGCAGTGAAACTTCGTACGAGCAGTACTTC. Amino acid sequence: CASSETSYEQYF.

The chain combines TRBV9 with TRBJ2-1; D perhaps matches TRBD1 (5 bases). The CDR3 loop spans 18 amino acids. Germline V gene lookup returns CDR1 SGDLS and CDR2 YYNGEE. V lost 0 bases and J 3 bases, leaving 19 bases between the germline ends. The CDR3 protein is CASSVGGAAYLGYNEQFF. For the CDR3, the DNA is TGTGCCAGCAGCGTAGGTGGGGCGGCTTACTTGGGCTACAATGAGCAGTTCTTC.

This chain uses TRBV6-4 with TRBJ1-2; no clear D gene. V shed 2 bases and J shed 2 bases, with 6 bases lying between them. The CDR3 has 13 residues. Germline V gene lookup returns CDR1 MRHNA and CDR2 SNTAGT. CDR3 region: CASSDLGNYGYTF. In nucleotides, the CDR3 is TGTGCCAGCAGTGACCTGGGGAACTATGGCTACACCTTC.

V usage is TRBV9 and J usage is TRBJ1-2; D might be TRBD1 (5 bases). The CDR3 has 12 amino acids. The V end was cut by 6 bases, the J end by 9 bases, with 15 bases between. Per the germline V gene, CDR1 is SGDLS and CDR2 is YYNGEE. CDR3 coding DNA: TGTGCCAGCACCGGCACGGGGGGTCGCTACACCTTC. Its translation is CASTGTGGRYTF.

The chain recombines TRBV18 with TRBJ2-5; D is possibly TRBD1 or TRBD2 (5 bases each). This CDR3 is 14 amino acids long. From germline, CDR1 is KGHSH and CDR2 LQKENI. V was cut by 3 bases and J by 4 bases, with 12 bases left in between. CDR3 region: CASSPGTLRETQYF. The CDR3, as DNA: TGTGCCAGCTCACCCGGGACCTTGAGAGAGACCCAGTACTTC.

This rearrangement joins TRBV5-8 to TRBJ1-2, with 10 bases that match TRBD1. The CDR3 is made up of 14 amino acids. Germline assignment: CDR1 SGHTS and CDR2 YDEGEE. J gave up 1 base and V 6 bases, and 3 bases lay outside the gene matches. Written as DNA, the CDR3 is TGTGCCAGCACAGACAGGGGGCTTAACTATGGCTACACCTTC. As protein: CASTDRGLNYGYTF.

V gene TRBV7-2 combines with J gene TRBJ2-5, with D tentatively TRBD1 (6 bases). Gene TRBJ2-7 matches the end of the DNA better, so the J call may be wrong. Germline V CDR1 and CDR2: SGHTA, FQGNSA. The CDR3 has 14 residues. The CDR3 sequence: CASSSYRVRDEQYF. In nucleotides, the CDR3 is TGTGCCAGCAGCTCTTACAGGGTCCGGGACGAGCAGTACTTC.

For this clone: One end of the junction fails to match germline, which may point to a read error. The CDR3 loop reads CASSFRGTKAFF. The CDR3 bases are TGTGCCAGCAGTTTCAGGGGCACTAAAGCTTTCTTT. The gene calls are TRBV27 and TRBJ1-1; a weak D match, TRBD1 (6 bases). The CDR3 runs to 12 residues. From germline, CDR1 is MNHEY and CDR2 SMNVEV (reference sequence).

The J gene is TRBJ1-3, the V gene TRBV28; 8 nucleotides align to TRBD1. The junction had 8 bases not matched to a gene; V was cut back by 6 bases and J by 4 bases. CDR1 and CDR2 (germline): MDHEN, SYDVKM. The CDR3 sequence is 15 residues long. The CDR3 coding sequence is TGTGCCAGCAGCCGGGACAGGCCCACCGGAAACACCATATATTTT. Translating it yields CASSRDRPTGNTIYF.

The chain carries TRBV28 and TRBJ1-1; D is uncertain. Deletions cut 1 base from V and 6 bases from J, with 3 bases between. CDR1 is MDHEN, CDR2 SYDVKM, per germline. This CDR3 region has 11 residues. The CDR3 protein is CASSLSPEAFF. CDR3 DNA sequence: TGTGCCAGCAGTTTATCTCCTGAAGCTTTCTTT.

This chain connects TRBV28 to TRBJ2-3; D unresolved. The CDR3 is 14 amino acids. Trimming pared 7 bases from V and 6 bases from J, leaving 17 bases between. Per germline, CDR1 MDHEN and CDR2 SYDVKM. The CDR3 spells CASKLPGLTDTQYF. CDR3 bases: TGTGCCAGCAAGTTGCCGGGTCTTACGGATACGCAGTATTTT.

The CDR3 DNA reads as TGTGCCAGCAGCCGCGACAGGGGGGACGAGCAGTACTTC. This codes for CASSRDRGDEQYF. The chain couples TRBV28 to TRBJ2-7, with TRBD1 identical over 9 bases. Trimming took 6 bases from V and 5 from J; bases not matched to a gene: 5. This CDR3 is built from 13 residues. Germline V gives CDR1 MDHEN, CDR2 SYDVKM.